The 30 T cell receptor beta chains reported below all come from one sample, sequenced in a study of blood T cell repertoires in COVID-19. This table comes from immunoSEQ multiplex PCR, and its TCRdb copy is limited to in-frame clones, with some not included. The table records about 150,000 clones, around 83% of them present only once. The sequenced material came from peripheral blood. The receptors come from a woman between 50 and 59 years old with acute or convalescent COVID-19.

The V call is TRBV28, the J call TRBJ2-7, with D possibly matching TRBD1 (6 bases). Trimming took 2 bases from V and 0 from J, leaving 11 bases between them. Germline CDR1 reads MDHEN; CDR2 reads SYDVKM. The CDR3 consists of 15 residues. The CDR3 bases are TGTGCCAGCAGTTTAGGCGGACAGAGCTCCTACGAGCAGTACTTC. This codes for CASSLGGQSSYEQYF.

The rearrangement joins TRBV11-3 to TRBJ2-5, with 7 bases lining up with TRBD2. This CDR3 comprises 14 residues. Germline V lookup: CDR1 SGHNT, CDR2 YENEEA. V lost 4 bases to trimming and J lost 2 bases; unmatched junction nucleotides: 4. The CDR3 region is CASSSTGGQETQYF. In nucleotides, the CDR3 is TGTGCCAGCAGCTCCACCGGGGGGCAAGAGACCCAGTACTTC.

The gene calls are TRBV4-1 and TRBJ2-5; TRBD2 agrees at 15 bases. CDR3 length equals 18 residues. CDR1 is MGHRA, CDR2 YSYEKL, per germline. Germline trimming cut 0 bases from V and 5 bases from J; bases unmatched to any gene: 7. The CDR3 DNA reads TGCGCCAGCAGCCAAGACCGGACTAGCGGGAGGGCCGGGGAGACCCAGTACTTC. Translating it yields CASSQDRTSGRAGETQYF.

The chain carries TRBV5-8 and TRBJ2-5, with a tentative D call TRBD1 (5 bases). V was cut by 4 bases and J by 1 base, with 14 bases left in between. Germline V gene data show CDR1 as SGHTS and CDR2 as YDEGEE. The CDR3 length is 15 residues. CDR3 amino acids: CASSPGVGAQETQYF. The CDR3 coding sequence is TGTGCCAGCAGCCCCGGAGTTGGGGCCCAAGAGACCCAGTACTTC.

This CDR3 is CASSPRNGGNQPQHF. DNA for the CDR3: TGTGCCAGCAGTCCCCGGAACGGGGGCAATCAGCCCCAGCATTTT. The chain combines TRBV28 with TRBJ1-5; D call uncertain. V was pared by 5 bases and J by 2 bases, with 13 bases between. The CDR3 contains 15 residues. Germline lookup yields CDR1 MDHEN and CDR2 SYDVKM.

The chain has TRBV9 and TRBJ2-7, with 11 bases identical to TRBD1. V lost 3 bases and J lost 3; bases outside the gene matches: 2. The germline gives CDR1 SGDLS, CDR2 YYNGEE. CDR3 length: 14 amino acids. In nucleotides, the CDR3 is TGTGCCAGCAGCGGGACAGGGGGCATCTACGAGCAGTACTTC. As protein: CASSGTGGIYEQYF.

The V and J genes are TRBV6-5 and TRBJ1-2; TRBD1 matches 7 bases. The CDR3 has 14 amino acids. Germline V gene sequence: CDR1 MNHEY, CDR2 SVGAGI. Trimming removed 6 bases from V and 6 bases from J; junction bases left unmatched: 10. The CDR3 protein is CASRKAQGSNGYTF. CDR3 sequence (DNA): TGTGCCAGCAGGAAAGCACAGGGGTCAAATGGCTACACCTTC.

The chain is built from TRBV10-3 and TRBJ1-1, with D possibly TRBD1 on 6 matching bases. V was trimmed by 6 bases and J by 4 bases, leaving 21 bases between them. CDR3 length equals 16 residues. Germline loops: CDR1 ENHRY, CDR2 SYGVKD. CDR3: CAISITTGGGRTEAFF. The CDR3, as DNA: TGTGCCATCAGCATAACGACAGGCGGCGGGCGCACTGAAGCTTTCTTT.

This clone was observed a single time. The CDR3 sequence is CASSLVADEQFF. The CDR3 DNA sequence: TGTGCCAGCAGCTTAGTAGCCGATGAGCAGTTCTTC. The chain links TRBV11-2 to TRBJ2-1; D remains ambiguous. The V end lost 1 base, the J end lost 8 bases, and 6 bases lay between the germline ends. This CDR3 is built from 12 residues. Germline CDR1 reads SGHAT; CDR2 reads FQNNGV.

The chain carries TRBV4-2 and TRBJ2-2; D is unresolved. The ends were cut back, 1 base at V and 4 bases at J, with 13 bases in the middle. The germline V gene has CDR1 LGHNA and CDR2 YNFKEQ. The CDR3 runs to 16 residues. CDR3 coding DNA: TGTGCCAGCAGCCAAGGGGTTAGCCTTGGCACCGGGGAGCTGTTTTTT. Amino acid sequence: CASSQGVSLGTGELFF.

The rearrangement links TRBV9 to TRBJ2-2; D possibly corresponds to TRBD1 (6 bases). The germline CDR1 and CDR2 sequences are SGDLS and YYNGEE. Trimming left V 0 bases short and J 5 bases short, with 11 bases between. This CDR3 region has 15 residues. The CDR3, as DNA: TGTGCCAGCAGCGTAGGATACAGGGCGACCGGGGAGCTGTTTTTT. It encodes CASSVGYRATGELFF.

V usage is TRBV28 and J usage is TRBJ2-1; 12 nucleotides match TRBD1. Trimming at V came to 5 bases and at J to 9 bases, leaving 11 bases not matched to a gene. Per germline, CDR1 MDHEN and CDR2 SYDVKM. This CDR3 region has 16 residues. The CDR3, as DNA: TGTGCCAGCAGTCCTACCGGGACAGGGGGCTATTTTGAGCAGTTCTTC. Protein: CASSPTGTGGYFEQFF.

Only a few counts were recorded for this clone. This chain joins TRBV7-2 and TRBJ1-2; D remains unclear. Germline V lookup: CDR1 SGHTA, CDR2 FQGNSA. This CDR3 comprises 15 residues. The ends were cut back, 0 bases at V and 8 bases at J, with 16 bases in the middle. This chain's CDR3 is CASSLAQEAYGGYTF. DNA for the CDR3: TGTGCCAGCAGCTTAGCCCAGGAGGCGTATGGAGGCTACACCTTC. Full variable domain (rest looked up from reference TRBV7-2 and TRBJ1-2): GAGVSQSPSNKVTEKGKDVELRCDPISGHTALYWYRQSLGQGLEFLIYFQGNSAPDKSGLPSDRFSAERTGGSVSTLTIQRTQQEDSAVYLCASSLAQEAYGGYTFGSGTRLTVV.

This clone was found a few times. This chain links TRBV13 with TRBJ2-7; TRBD1 aligns across 10 bases. Germline trimming cut 3 bases from V and 5 bases from J; bases unmatched to any gene: 10. This CDR3 has 16 residues. Germline CDR1 PRHDT, CDR2 FYEKMQ (reference sequence). CDR3 in amino acids: CASSLSPGQGQNEQYF. In nucleotides, the CDR3 is TGTGCCAGCAGCTTGTCCCCGGGACAGGGGCAAAACGAGCAGTACTTC.

This chain uses TRBV6-5 with TRBJ2-4; D unresolved. This CDR3 is 15 amino acids long. The germline V gene has CDR1 MNHEY and CDR2 SVGAGI. Trimming pared 5 bases from V and 5 bases from J, leaving 16 bases between. CDR3 residues: CASSSILLSQNIQYF. The DNA for the CDR3 is TGTGCCAGCAGTAGCATCCTACTGTCGCAAAACATTCAGTACTTC.

The gene calls are TRBV4-3 and TRBJ2-1, with 9 bases lining up with TRBD1. The CDR3 consists of 18 residues. J lost 2 bases, V lost 0 bases, and 8 bases had no gene match. In germline, CDR1 is LGHNA, CDR2 YSLEER. The CDR3: CASSQDPRRQGAYNEQFF. In nucleotides, the CDR3 is TGCGCCAGCAGCCAAGATCCGAGGAGACAGGGGGCCTACAATGAGCAGTTCTTC.

The genes are TRBV6-5 and TRBJ1-2; 11 bases are a match to TRBD1. The trim removed 7 bases at V and 2 bases at J, leaving 3 bases unmatched. CDR1 is MNHEY, CDR2 SVGAGI, per germline. This CDR3 region has 14 residues. The CDR3 DNA sequence: TGTGCCAGCATCCGGGACAGGGGGAACTATGGCTACACCTTC. Its translation is CASIRDRGNYGYTF.

The rearrangement uses TRBV5-1 and TRBJ1-3; D perhaps matches TRBD1 (6 bases). The CDR3 totals 16 residues. V was clipped by 4 bases and J by 1 base, with 15 bases between them. Germline CDR1 and CDR2: SGHRS and YFSETQ. The CDR3 DNA sequence: TGCGCCAGCAGCCCCGCTGGGACACCTTCTGGAAACACCATATATTTT. Its translation is CASSPAGTPSGNTIYF.

The chain recombines TRBV18 with TRBJ1-6; tentatively, D is TRBD1 (6 bases). This CDR3 comprises 14 residues. Per germline, CDR1 KGHSH and CDR2 LQKENI. V gave up 3 bases and J gave up 7 bases, with 10 bases separating them. CDR3 nucleotides: TGTGCCAGCTCACCTAACAGGGAAAATTCACCCCTCCACTTT. Residues: CASSPNRENSPLHF.

The gene calls are TRBV2 and TRBJ2-6; 10 bases align to TRBD2. The germline V gene has CDR1 SNHLY and CDR2 FYNNEI. CDR3 length: 19 amino acids. V shed 4 bases, J shed 0 bases, and the junction held 9 bases outside the gene matches. The CDR3 region has the DNA TGTGCCAGCAGTGTCCCTCTAGCGGGGGCCGACTCTGGGGCCAACGTCCTGACTTTC. This sequence encodes CASSVPLAGADSGANVLTF.

The chain combines TRBV6-5 with TRBJ2-7; D is perhaps TRBD2 (5 bases). Looked up from germline, CDR1 is MNHEY and CDR2 is SVGAGI. This CDR3 is 16 amino acids long. Trimming left V 4 bases short and J 0 bases short, with 16 bases between. The CDR3 is CASSLDFNLYSYEQYF. The CDR3 bases are TGTGCCAGCAGTTTGGACTTTAATCTTTACTCCTACGAGCAGTACTTC.

This clone was detected a few times. The genes are TRBV10-3 and TRBJ2-7, with D possibly TRBD2 on 6 matching bases. Looked up from germline, CDR1 is ENHRY and CDR2 is SYGVKD. The V end was cut by 2 bases, the J end by 1 base, with 12 bases between. The CDR3 has 15 residues. CDR3 in amino acids: CAISESLAKSYEQYF. The CDR3 coding sequence is TGTGCCATCAGTGAGAGTCTAGCGAAATCCTACGAGCAGTACTTC.

This chain uses TRBV6-4 with TRBJ1-6; D perhaps matches TRBD1 (6 bases). The length of the CDR3 is 13 residues. In germline, CDR1 is MRHNA, CDR2 SNTAGT. V was clipped by 3 bases and J by 7 bases, with 7 bases between them. The CDR3, as DNA: TGTGCCAGCAGTGAGGGGGCAAATTCACCCCTCCACTTT. As protein: CASSEGANSPLHF.

This CDR3 is CASSLRGLVHEQFF. CDR3 sequence (DNA): TGTGCCAGCAGCTTAAGAGGACTAGTCCATGAGCAGTTCTTC. This chain links TRBV7-3 with TRBJ2-1, with TRBD2 matching 7 bases. Germline V CDR1 and CDR2: SGHTA, FQGTGA. This CDR3 contains 14 residues. The J segment lost 8 bases and the V segment lost 1 base, leaving 5 bases of the junction unmatched.

This chain uses TRBV4-2 with TRBJ2-5; 11 nucleotides line up with TRBD2. Germline V gene lookup returns CDR1 LGHNA and CDR2 YNFKEQ. With V trimmed by 1 base and J by 5 bases, 12 bases remained unmatched. The CDR3 runs to 18 residues. DNA for the CDR3: TGTGCCAGCAGCCAAGCTAGGGTTAGCGGGGGGGGCTTTGAGACCCAGTACTTC. This translates into CASSQARVSGGGFETQYF.

This clone turned up a few times. This rearrangement joins TRBV7-3 to TRBJ1-1; D unresolved. The CDR3 consists of 13 residues. The V and J ends lost 5 bases and 5 bases respectively, with 12 bases between them. CDR1 SGHTA and CDR2 FQGTGA come from the germline V gene. The CDR3 bases are TGTGCCAGCAGCCACGGGGTTCGAACTGAAGCTTTCTTT. It translates to CASSHGVRTEAFF.

The table lists this clone with a few counts. The conserved closing phenylalanine or tryptophan is absent in this CDR3, likely reflecting a read error. The DNA is omitted, as the CDR3 cannot be located on it reliably, and the CDR3 follows TCRdb's listing. CDR3 sequence: CASSVFVRWLAGSEDVI. The chain joins TRBV9 to TRBJ2-3; TRBD2 was called by the table and not checked on the DNA. Germline lookup yields CDR1 SGDLS and CDR2 YYNGEE. The CDR3 has 17 residues if both end residues are counted.

The V call is TRBV6-2 or TRBV6-3, the J call TRBJ1-2, with 7 bases lining up with TRBD1. The CDR3 is 13 residues long. The junction had 4 bases not matched to a gene; V was cut back by 5 bases and J by 4 bases. CDR1 is MNHEY, CDR2 SVGEGT, per germline. The CDR3 nucleotides read TGTGCCAGCAGTCCCACAGGGGCCTATGGCTACACCTTC. Translated: CASSPTGAYGYTF.

The rearrangement joins TRBV12-3 or TRBV12-4 to TRBJ1-4; 8 bases line up with TRBD1. The CDR3 contains 13 residues. V shed 6 bases and J 7 bases; nucleotides not matched to a gene: 4. Here the CDR3 reads CASRTGEFEKLFF. As DNA, the CDR3 is TGTGCCAGCAGGACAGGGGAATTTGAAAAACTGTTTTTT.

V is TRBV5-4 and J is TRBJ1-6; 10 nucleotides align to TRBD1. The germline gives CDR1 SGHNT, CDR2 YYREEE (reference sequence). The CDR3 extends over 16 amino acids. J gave up 1 base and V 4 bases, and 2 bases lay outside the gene matches. CDR3 amino acids: CASSPDRGSYNSPLHF. The CDR3 nucleotides are TGTGCCAGCAGCCCGGACAGGGGGTCCTATAATTCACCCCTCCACTTT.